The 5 T cell receptor beta chains below come from one sample, sequenced in a study of Graves' ophthalmopathy and Graves' hyperthyroidism. The study amplified TCR beta CDR3 regions using RNA transcripts. HTBI primers were employed in first-round RT-PCR, then a second-round multiplex PCR followed. TCRdb called the multiplex PCR reads again in MiXCR, with one record for every CDR3 protein. Here the sample spans about 600,000 distinct CDR3 sequences, under 45% being singletons. Material: peripheral blood or thyroid tissue (not recorded which). These receptors originate from an adult man with Graves' hyperthyroidism.

Concerning this clonotype itself: It may be a read error: a sequence one base away is much more abundant. The chain couples TRBV2 to TRBJ1-2; 7 nucleotides match TRBD1. Germline lookup yields CDR1 SNHLY and CDR2 FYNNEI. Unmatched junction bases numbered 5, after V lost 3 bases and J lost 4 bases. CDR3 length equals 14 residues. CDR3 loop: CASSDKTGSYGYTF. CDR3 in DNA: TGTGCCAGCAGTGATAAGACAGGGTCCTATGGCTACACCTTC.

The chain links TRBV9 to TRBJ1-2; no definite D call. Germline V gene sequence: CDR1 SGDLS, CDR2 YYNGEE. This CDR3 has 14 amino acids. CDR3 region: CARDWGGSLYGYTF. Here the CDR3 DNA reads TGTGCTAGAGACTGGGGAGGGTCCCTCTATGGCTACACCTTC.

This clonotype was found many times. The rearrangement uses TRBV24-1 and TRBJ2-7; the D is unclear. The CDR3 extends over 12 amino acids. The germline V gene has CDR1 KGHDR and CDR2 SFDVKD. The germline V and J ends were trimmed by 4 bases and 7 bases, with 10 bases remaining between them. The CDR3 DNA follows: TGTGCCACCAGTGACACCCCAGGAGAGCAGTACTTC. Encoded protein: CATSDTPGEQYF.

The rearrangement links TRBV20-1 to TRBJ2-3; 11 nucleotides align to TRBD2. Germline CDR1 DFQATT, CDR2 SNEGSKA (reference sequence). CDR3 size: 15 residues. Trimming cost V 6 bases and J 6 bases; bases outside gene matches: 11. The CDR3 loop reads CSAVIAGGRSDTQYF. CDR3 in DNA: TGCAGTGCAGTTATAGCGGGGGGGCGTTCGGATACGCAGTATTTT.

Only a few counts were recorded for this clonotype. The V call is TRBV19, the J call TRBJ1-1; tentatively, D is TRBD1 (5 bases). CDR3 length: 11 residues. CDR1 is LNHDA and CDR2 is SQIVND in the germline V gene (reference sequence). V was pared by 10 bases and J by 8 bases, with 14 bases between. The CDR3 DNA sequence: TGTGCCACCGTGGGACGGCTAGAAGCTTTCTTT. As protein: CATVGRLEAFF.